These 11 T cell receptor beta chains were all obtained from the same sample, sequenced in a study of cytomegalovirus exposure and HLA in healthy donors (TCRdb year 2017). The method was the immunoSEQ multiplex PCR assay. A mixture of 60 forward primers for TCR Vbeta segments and 13 reverse primers for TCR Jbeta segments was used in the multiplex PCR. In its TCRdb copy, this immuneACCESS table keeps in-frame sequences only and misses some clones. Where compared with another copy, unresolved V genes explain less than half of these, and the others have no known cause. This sample gives about 76,000 clones in total; around 66% of them show up just once. Of the sample, 4.9% falls within the top ten clones. Input material: PBMCs. The receptors shown here come from a man in his sixties in good health and CMV-seropositive.

The chain links TRBV7-9 to TRBJ1-2; TRBD1 is a possible D gene (6 bases). V was trimmed by 0 bases and J by 8 bases, leaving 13 bases between them. The germline CDR1 and CDR2 sequences are SEHNR and FQNEAQ (reference sequence). CDR3 length: 14 residues. Written as DNA, the CDR3 is TGTGCCAGCAGCTTAGCGGGGGCAGGGAGCGGCTACACCTTC. It translates to CASSLAGAGSGYTF.

The sample holds a few counts of this clone. The V call is TRBV27, the J call TRBJ2-7, with D perhaps TRBD2 (6 bases). The CDR3 loop spans 13 amino acids. Per the germline V gene, CDR1 is MNHEY and CDR2 is SMNVEV (reference sequence). Deletions cut 2 bases from V and 7 bases from J, with 12 bases between. As DNA, the CDR3 is TGTGCCAGCAGTTTAGGAGGGGTAGGGGAGCAGTACTTC. Translated, it gives CASSLGGVGEQYF.

The chain combines TRBV19 with TRBJ1-5; D is possibly TRBD1 (6 bases). V dropped 6 bases and J dropped 4 bases, with 16 bases sitting between them. Germline-derived CDR1 and CDR2 are LNHDA and SQIVND (reference sequence). The CDR3 length is 15 residues. Written as DNA, the CDR3 is TGTGCCAGTAGCCTCGGGACAAGTAGTAATCAGCCCCAGCATTTT. Its translation is CASSLGTSSNQPQHF.

This clone was detected only a few times. The J gene is TRBJ2-7, the V gene TRBV6-6; D may be TRBD2 (5 bases). Germline CDR1 is MNHNY and CDR2 is SVGAGI (reference sequence). The CDR3 consists of 14 residues. V dropped 2 bases and J dropped 4 bases, with 12 bases sitting between them. The CDR3 DNA reads TGTGCCAGCAGTTACGGGAGCGCGGATTACGAGCAGTACTTC. It yields the protein CASSYGSADYEQYF.

The rearrangement uses TRBV6-5 and TRBJ1-2; 7 bases fit TRBD1. This CDR3 comprises 15 residues. The V segment lost 0 bases and the J segment 7 bases; nucleotides outside the gene matches: 8. Looked up from germline, CDR1 is MNHEY and CDR2 is SVGAGI. The CDR3 DNA sequence: TGTGCCAGCAGTTACTCCCGGTCTCCAGGGGGTGGCTACACCTTC. Translation: CASSYSRSPGGGYTF.

On this clone: This same CDR3 is encoded by further DNA sequences in the sample. The rearrangement links TRBV9 to TRBJ2-1; TRBD2 matches at 8 bases. The germline gives CDR1 SGDLS, CDR2 YYNGEE. V lost 0 bases to trimming and J lost 4 bases; unmatched junction nucleotides: 6. This CDR3 comprises 16 residues. The CDR3 loop is CASSVDPGGQYNEQFF. The CDR3 bases are TGTGCCAGCAGCGTAGACCCGGGAGGGCAATACAATGAGCAGTTCTTC. The full variable domain, completed using reference TRBV9 and TRBJ2-1, is DSGVTQTPKHLITATGQRVTLRCSPRSGDLSVYWYQQSLDQGLQFLIQYYNGEERAKGNILERFSAQQFPDLHSELNLSSLELGDSALYFCASSVDPGGQYNEQFFGPGTRLTVL.

J is TRBJ2-5 and V is TRBV27; D possibly corresponds to TRBD1 (6 bases). Germline V gene lookup returns CDR1 MNHEY and CDR2 SMNVEV (reference sequence). V was trimmed by 5 bases and J by 5 bases, leaving 12 bases between them. The CDR3 runs 13 residues. The CDR3: CASSRQAKETQYF. Written as DNA, the CDR3 is TGTGCCAGCAGTCGACAGGCAAAGGAGACCCAGTACTTC.

This clone was observed a single time. Other DNA sequences from this sample encode an identical CDR3 as well. The chain couples TRBV4-2 to TRBJ2-7; D is perhaps TRBD2 (5 bases). Trimming shortened V by 1 base and J by 0 bases, and 7 bases separated the two germline ends. The CDR3 length is 14 residues. CDR1 and CDR2 from the germline V gene are LGHNA and YNFKEQ. The CDR3 sequence is CASSQGRSSYEQYF. In nucleotides, the CDR3 is TGTGCCAGCAGCCAAGGGAGGAGCTCCTACGAGCAGTACTTC.

The V call is TRBV5-1, the J call TRBJ1-2; D is ambiguous. Between the trimmed V and J ends, which lost 4 bases and 4 bases, there was a span of 11 bases. CDR3 length equals 13 residues. In germline, CDR1 is SGHRS, CDR2 YFSETQ. DNA for the CDR3: TGCGCCAGCAGCGCGACGGAGGGCTATGGCTACACCTTC. Translating it yields CASSATEGYGYTF.

With regard to this clone: A junction end diverges from the germline sequence, so it may reflect a read error. This chain joins TRBV7-9 and TRBJ2-7; D not certain. The CDR3 is made up of 13 amino acids. CDR1 SEHNR and CDR2 FQNEAQ come from the germline V gene (reference sequence). CDR3 DNA: TGTTCCAGCAGCTTAGTGCCAGGCTACGAGCAGTACTTC. The encoded protein is CSSSLVPGYEQYF. The variable domain in full, completed from reference TRBV7-9 and TRBJ2-7, reads DTGVSQNPRHKITKRGQNVTFRCDPISEHNRLYWYRQTLGQGPEFLTYFQNEAQLEKSRLLSDRFSAERPKGSFSTLEIQRTEQGDSAMYLCSSSLVPGYEQYFGPGTRLTVT.

This clone was recorded only once. This sequence joins TRBV11-2 and TRBJ1-2; no clear D gene. With 2 bases removed from V and 12 bases from J, the gap between germline ends came to 13 bases. The germline CDR1 and CDR2 sequences are SGHAT and FQNNGV. The CDR3 loop spans 12 amino acids. The CDR3 DNA reads TGTGCCAGCAGCTTACCCCTTGGAGGGAACACCTTC. Translation gives CASSLPLGGNTF.